The clone carrying this T cell receptor (beta chain) is classed as medium-sized by frequency. Antigen: not known. The observed sequence ends 3 residues before the CDR3 terminus, with the missing tail filled in from the germline J gene. This entry is derived from a study of T cells in women clearing cervical HPV infection. The data were produced by immunoSEQ multiplex PCR, yet TCRdb's version contains in-frame clones alone and is incomplete. The sample holds about 31,000 clones. The length of the CDR3 is 10 residues. Per the germline V gene, CDR1 is SQVTM and CDR2 is ANQGSEA. Deletions cut 4 bases from V and 5 bases from J, with 4 bases between. General study points: Repertoire richness, not evenness, was significantly elevated in CIN3+ cases versus controls.

Sequencing used blood buffy coat. The genes are TRBV29-1 and TRBJ2-3; D call uncertain. The clonotype originates from a woman between 18 and 70 years old with a cervical HPV16 infection that either progressed to CIN3+ or cleared (not recorded which). CDR3: CSVAGDTQYF. The sequenced part of the CDR3 DNA is TGCAGCGTTGCGGGAGATACG.